Listed below are T cell receptor beta chains from one sample, sequenced in a study of tumor-infiltrating lymphocytes in primary liver carcinoma. MiXCR, applied by TCRdb to the multiplex PCR reads, yields one record per CDR3 protein. The data contain 40,000 to 55,000 distinct CDR3 sequences, about three quarters of them singletons. Sequenced input: liver tumor tissue from sampling region 5. Receptors originate from a middle-aged man with primary liver carcinoma and hepatitis B virus infection. CDR3s include the opening cysteine and the closing phenylalanine or tryptophan. D genes are given only for firm matches. Some rows have no size entry. The others give once, few or many, or a class for an expanded clone.

V gene	D gene	clone size	J gene	CDR3 DNA	CDR3 protein
TRBV29-1	.	.	TRBJ2-6	.	CSVATGTVANVLTF
TRBV6-5	TRBD2	.	TRBJ2-1	TGTGCCAGCAGACCCAGGGGACTAGCGGGAAACGAGCGGTTCTTC	CASRPRGLAGNERFF
TRBV29-1	TRBD2	.	TRBJ2-1	TGCAGCGTCGCTATTAGCGGGCTGTACAATGAGCAGTTCTTC	CSVAISGLYNEQFF
TRBV7-2	.	.	TRBJ2-1	TGTGCCAGCAGCTTAATTTGGGAAGGGGATGAGCAGTTCTTC	CASSLIWEGDEQFF
TRBV4-1	.	.	TRBJ1-3	TGCACCAGCAGCCAAGATCACGGTGCCTGGAGAAACACCATATATTTT	CTSSQDHGAWRNTIYF
TRBV5-1	TRBD1	.	TRBJ1-1	TGCGCTAGCAGCCAGGAGACAGGGGGCGGAGGTAACACTGAAGTTTTCTTT	CASSQETGGGGNTEVFF
TRBV13	TRBD2	.	TRBJ2-1	TGTGCAAGCAGGTTAGCGGGAGGTAAGAATGAGCAGTTCTTC	CASRLAGGKNEQFF
TRBV29-1	.	many	TRBJ2-3	TGCAGCGTTGGCCCACCAGGCACAGATACGCAGTATTTT	CSVGPPGTDTQYF
TRBV4-1	TRBD2	.	TRBJ2-1	TGCGCCAGCAGTCACCTGGGACTAGCGGGAAAGTTAGTGGGGCACAATGAGCAGTTCTTC	CASSHLGLAGKLVGHNEQFF
TRBV2	.	once	TRBJ1-2	TGTGCCAGCGGTGAGTGCTATGGCTACACCTTC	CASGECYGYTF
TRBV6-1	.	.	TRBJ2-3	TGTGCCAGCCATCTTTTAGTGGGGGGCACAGATAGGCAGTATTTT	CASHLLVGGTDRQYF
TRBV7-8	.	once	TRBJ2-1	TGTGCTACCCGGCGAACCCCGTCCTCTTCCTACACTGAGCAGTTCTTC	CATRRTPSSSYTEQFF
TRBV14	.	.	TRBJ1-1	TGTCCTAGCAGCCAAGACCTGGCTGAAGCTTTCTTT	CPSSQDLAEAFF
TRBV7-9	.	.	TRBJ1-1	TGTGCCAACAGCTCAAGTGGGGATACTGAAGCTTTCTTT	CANSSSGDTEAFF